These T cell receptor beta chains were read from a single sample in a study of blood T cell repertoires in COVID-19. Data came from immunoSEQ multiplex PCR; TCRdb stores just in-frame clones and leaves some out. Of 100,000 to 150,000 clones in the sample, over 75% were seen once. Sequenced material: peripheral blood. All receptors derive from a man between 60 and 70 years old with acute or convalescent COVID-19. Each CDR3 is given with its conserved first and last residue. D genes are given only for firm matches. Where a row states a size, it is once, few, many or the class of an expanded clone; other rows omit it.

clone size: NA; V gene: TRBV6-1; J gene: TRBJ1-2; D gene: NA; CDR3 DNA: TGTGCCAGCAGTGAAGGAGGGGGCTACACCTTC; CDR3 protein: CASSEGGGYTF
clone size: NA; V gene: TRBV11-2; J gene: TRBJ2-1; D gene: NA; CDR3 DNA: TGTGCCAGCAGCTTAGATAGACAGAGCAATGAGCAGTTCTTC; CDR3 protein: CASSLDRQSNEQFF
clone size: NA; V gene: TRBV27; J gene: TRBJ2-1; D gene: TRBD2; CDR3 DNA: TGTGCCAGCAGACTCAGACTAGCGGAGAGCTCCTACAATGAGCAGTTCTTC; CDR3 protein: CASRLRLAESSYNEQFF
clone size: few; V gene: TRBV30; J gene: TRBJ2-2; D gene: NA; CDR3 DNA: TGTGCCTGGGCCCCGCCCCTAGTTACCGGGGAGCTGTTTTTT; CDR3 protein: CAWAPPLVTGELFF
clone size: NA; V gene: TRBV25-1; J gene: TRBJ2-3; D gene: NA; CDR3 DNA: TGTGCCAGCAGTGGCAGGGCGGAGAGCACAGATACGCAGTATTTT; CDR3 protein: CASSGRAESTDTQYF
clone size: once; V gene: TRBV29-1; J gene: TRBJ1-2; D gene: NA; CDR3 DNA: TGCAGCGTTGAAGTTGCAGAGGACTATGGCTACACCTTC; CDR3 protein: CSVEVAEDYGYTF
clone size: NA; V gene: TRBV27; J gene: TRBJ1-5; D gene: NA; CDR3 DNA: TGTGCCAGCAGTCCCGGGAGGAGGGGGGTTAGCAATCAGCCCCAGCATTTT; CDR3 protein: CASSPGRRGVSNQPQHF
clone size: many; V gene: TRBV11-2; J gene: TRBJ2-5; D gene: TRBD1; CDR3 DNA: TGTGCCAGCACCCCGGGACAGTTCCAAGAGACCCAGTACTTC; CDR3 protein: CASTPGQFQETQYF
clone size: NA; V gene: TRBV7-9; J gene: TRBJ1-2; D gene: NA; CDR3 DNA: TGTGCCAGCAGCTTACAAGCGGCGCCAGAATATGGCTACACCTTC; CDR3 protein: CASSLQAAPEYGYTF
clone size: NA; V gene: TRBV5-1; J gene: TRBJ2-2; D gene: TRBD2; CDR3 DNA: TGCGCCAGCAGCCCACGCCGGGAGGTCACCGGGGAGCTGTTTTTT; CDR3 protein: CASSPRREVTGELFF
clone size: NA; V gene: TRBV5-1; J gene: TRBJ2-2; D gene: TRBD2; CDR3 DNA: TGCGCCAGCAGCGTTAGCGGGGGGAACACCGGGGAGCTGTTTTTT; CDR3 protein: CASSVSGGNTGELFF